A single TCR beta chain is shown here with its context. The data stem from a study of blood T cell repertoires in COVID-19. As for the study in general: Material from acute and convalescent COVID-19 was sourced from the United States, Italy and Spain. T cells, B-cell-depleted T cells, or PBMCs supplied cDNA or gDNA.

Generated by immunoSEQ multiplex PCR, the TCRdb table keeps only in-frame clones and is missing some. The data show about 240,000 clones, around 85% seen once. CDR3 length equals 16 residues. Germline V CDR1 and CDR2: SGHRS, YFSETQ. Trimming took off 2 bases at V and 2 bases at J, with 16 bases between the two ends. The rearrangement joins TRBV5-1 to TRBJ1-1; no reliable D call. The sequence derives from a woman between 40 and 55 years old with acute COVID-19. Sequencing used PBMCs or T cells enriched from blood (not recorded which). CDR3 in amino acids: CASSFPLAPGNTEAFF. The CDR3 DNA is TGCGCCAGCAGCTTCCCCCTTGCACCAGGAAACACTGAAGCTTTCTTT.